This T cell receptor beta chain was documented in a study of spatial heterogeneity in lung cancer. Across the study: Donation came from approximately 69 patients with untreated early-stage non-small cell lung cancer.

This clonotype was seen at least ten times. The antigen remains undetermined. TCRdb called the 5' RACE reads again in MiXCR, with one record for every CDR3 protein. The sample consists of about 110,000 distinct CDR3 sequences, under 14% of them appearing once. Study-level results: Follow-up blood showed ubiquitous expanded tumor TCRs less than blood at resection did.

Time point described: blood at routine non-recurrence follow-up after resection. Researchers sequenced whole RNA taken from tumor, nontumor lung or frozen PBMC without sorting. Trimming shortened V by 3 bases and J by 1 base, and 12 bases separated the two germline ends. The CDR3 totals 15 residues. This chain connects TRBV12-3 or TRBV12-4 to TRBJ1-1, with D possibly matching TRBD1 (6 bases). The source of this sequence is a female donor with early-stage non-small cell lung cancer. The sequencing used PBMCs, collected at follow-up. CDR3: CASSFPRGANTEAFF. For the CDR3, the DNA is TGTGCCAGCAGTTTCCCCCGGGGGGCGAACACTGAAGCTTTCTTT.